This T cell receptor beta chain was identified in a study of shared clonotypes between healthy human individuals. Naive CD8 cells lacked CD45RO, underwent positive selection for CCR7 and left out terminally differentiated effector memory CD45RA+ cells. The table came from immunoSEQ multiplex PCR; TCRdb's copy has only in-frame clones and leaves some out. The sample has hundreds of thousands of clones; approximately 96% are singletons. The CDR3 has 13 amino acids. In germline, CDR1 is SGHRS, CDR2 YFSETQ. The V and J ends lost 4 bases and 7 bases respectively, with 14 bases between them. The sample comprised naive CD8+ T cells sorted from blood. This receptor was taken from a woman younger than 45 in good health. The gene calls are TRBV5-1 and TRBJ1-2, with D possibly matching TRBD1 (5 bases). In DNA, the CDR3 is TGCGCCAGCAGCGCTAATGAGGGGTCTGGCTACACCTTC. This encodes CASSANEGSGYTF.